This is a list of T cell receptor beta chains from one sample in a study of metastatic and nonmetastatic thyroid tumors. TCRdb reassembled clones from the PCR reads with MiXCR. The table shows 39,000 or so clones, with 15% to 20% occurring only once. The sequenced material came from blood. All receptors come from a female donor with papillary thyroid cancer or a benign thyroid nodule (not recorded which). Some clones in this sample may be carry-over from other donors' samples. CDR3s include the opening cysteine and the closing phenylalanine or tryptophan. Each record gives: D gene, clone size, V gene, J gene, CDR3 protein, CDR3 DNA. The D gene is left open where the match is weak. Size is stated for part of the rows, as once, few or many counts, or as a class when the clone is expanded.

d_call: NA
clone_size: many
v_call: TRBV28
j_call: TRBJ1-5
cdr3_aa: CASRWTVGNQPQHF
cdr3_nt: TGTGCCAGCAGGTGGACGGTCGGCAATCAGCCCCAGCATTTT

d_call: NA
clone_size: many
v_call: TRBV4-3
j_call: TRBJ2-7
cdr3_aa: CASSQETGRPSYEQYF
cdr3_nt: TGCGCCAGCAGCCAAGAGACGGGCAGACCCTCCTACGAGCAGTACTTC

d_call: TRBD1
clone_size: many
v_call: TRBV7-9
j_call: TRBJ1-2
cdr3_aa: CASSPGQGNYGYTF
cdr3_nt: TGTGCCAGCAGCCCTGGACAGGGGAACTATGGCTACACCTTC

d_call: TRBD2
clone_size: many
v_call: TRBV18
j_call: TRBJ2-2
cdr3_aa: CASSPGLQNTGELFF
cdr3_nt: TGTGCCAGCTCACCGGGACTACAGAACACCGGGGAGCTGTTTTTT

d_call: NA
clone_size: NA
v_call: TRBV7-2
j_call: TRBJ1-1
cdr3_aa: CASTLKQGGTEAFF
cdr3_nt: TGTGCCAGCACCCTCAAACAGGGCGGCACTGAAGCTTTCTTT

d_call: TRBD1
clone_size: few
v_call: TRBV6-2/TRBV6-3
j_call: TRBJ1-3
cdr3_aa: CASRTGEARNTIYF
cdr3_nt: TGTGCCAGCAGGACAGGGGAAGCTAGAAACACCATATATTTT

d_call: TRBD2
clone_size: few
v_call: TRBV28
j_call: TRBJ2-1
cdr3_aa: CATVGLAYNEQFF
cdr3_nt: TGTGCCACTGTGGGACTAGCTTACAATGAGCAGTTCTTC

d_call: TRBD1
clone_size: large
v_call: TRBV12-3/TRBV12-4
j_call: TRBJ2-7
cdr3_aa: CASSYRGLEQYF
cdr3_nt: TGTGCCAGCAGTTACAGGGGGCTTGAGCAGTACTTC

d_call: TRBD2
clone_size: NA
v_call: TRBV28
j_call: TRBJ2-1
cdr3_aa: CASSTTSGSVNEKLF
cdr3_nt: TGTGCCAGCAGCACGACTAGCGGGAGCGTCAATGAGAAGTTATTC

d_call: NA
clone_size: NA
v_call: TRBV2
j_call: TRBJ1-2
cdr3_aa: CASSDDGAGGYTF
cdr3_nt: TGTGCCAGCAGTGACGACGGCGCGGGAGGCTACACCTTC

d_call: NA
clone_size: few
v_call: TRBV6-1
j_call: TRBJ2-2
cdr3_aa: CAISDGVVTGELFF
cdr3_nt: TGTGCCATCAGTGACGGGGTGGTAACCGGGGAGCTGTTTTTT

d_call: NA
clone_size: NA
v_call: TRBV27
j_call: TRBJ1-4
cdr3_aa: CASSFTSGGLGKLFF
cdr3_nt: TGTGCCAGCAGTTTTACGTCGGGGGGTCTTGGAAAACTGTTTTTT

d_call: NA
clone_size: many
v_call: TRBV30
j_call: TRBJ1-3
cdr3_aa: CAWSVPGYTGNTIYF
cdr3_nt: TGTGCCTGGAGTGTGCCGGGGTATACTGGAAACACCATATATTTT

d_call: NA
clone_size: NA
v_call: TRBV20-1
j_call: TRBJ2-7
cdr3_aa: CSARHQGYEQYF
cdr3_nt: TGCAGTGCTAGACACCAGGGATACGAGCAGTACTTC

d_call: NA
clone_size: many
v_call: TRBV7-9
j_call: TRBJ1-4
cdr3_aa: CASSPQATTNEKLFF
cdr3_nt: TGTGCCAGCAGCCCCCAAGCTACAACTAATGAAAAACTGTTTTTT

d_call: TRBD1
clone_size: many
v_call: TRBV7-2
j_call: TRBJ1-2
cdr3_aa: CASSPDRGIGYTF
cdr3_nt: TGTGCCAGCAGCCCTGACAGGGGAATAGGCTACACCTTC

d_call: TRBD2
clone_size: many
v_call: TRBV6-2/TRBV6-3
j_call: TRBJ2-1
cdr3_aa: CASRWSGGDEQFF
cdr3_nt: TGTGCCAGCCGGTGGAGCGGGGGGGATGAGCAGTTCTTC

d_call: TRBD2
clone_size: few
v_call: TRBV19
j_call: TRBJ2-1
cdr3_aa: CASSRREVLYNEQFF
cdr3_nt: TGCGCCAGTAGCCGGCGGGAGGTCCTTTACAATGAGCAGTTCTTC

d_call: NA
clone_size: many
v_call: TRBV7-2
j_call: TRBJ1-4
cdr3_aa: CASSPPEANEKLFF
cdr3_nt: TGTGCCAGCAGTCCCCCCGAGGCTAATGAAAAACTGTTTTTT

d_call: NA
clone_size: many
v_call: TRBV19
j_call: TRBJ2-7
cdr3_aa: CASSIGAASYEQYF
cdr3_nt: TGTGCCAGTAGTATAGGAGCGGCATCCTACGAGCAGTACTTC

d_call: TRBD2
clone_size: many
v_call: TRBV20-1
j_call: TRBJ2-5
cdr3_aa: CSARWSSGRFQETQYF
cdr3_nt: TGCAGTGCTAGATGGTCTAGCGGGAGGTTTCAAGAGACCCAGTACTTC

d_call: NA
clone_size: many
v_call: TRBV6-4
j_call: TRBJ2-1
cdr3_aa: CASSDQYNEQFF
cdr3_nt: TGTGCCAGCAGTGATCAATACAATGAGCAGTTCTTC

d_call: TRBD1
clone_size: many
v_call: TRBV24-1
j_call: TRBJ1-2
cdr3_aa: CATSDDRGGYGDTF
cdr3_nt: TGTGCCACCAGTGATGACAGGGGTGGCTATGGCGACACCTTC

d_call: TRBD1
clone_size: NA
v_call: TRBV3-1
j_call: TRBJ2-7
cdr3_aa: CASSRLGTGDPYEQYF
cdr3_nt: TGTGCCAGCAGCCGCCTAGGGACAGGGGATCCCTACGAGCAGTACTTC

d_call: NA
clone_size: few
v_call: TRBV6-1
j_call: TRBJ2-2
cdr3_aa: CASRGTGELFF
cdr3_nt: TGTGCCAGCAGGGGGACCGGGGAGCTGTTTTTT

d_call: NA
clone_size: many
v_call: TRBV20-1
j_call: TRBJ2-1
cdr3_aa: CSARIKRAAPYNEQFF
cdr3_nt: TGCAGTGCTAGAATAAAGCGGGCGGCCCCCTACAATGAGCAGTTCTTC

d_call: NA
clone_size: many
v_call: TRBV6-1
j_call: TRBJ1-5
cdr3_aa: CASSEGQITYQPQHF
cdr3_nt: TGTGCCAGCAGTGAAGGACAGATAACTTATCAGCCCCAGCATTTT

d_call: NA
clone_size: NA
v_call: TRBV28
j_call: TRBJ2-1
cdr3_aa: CASSSFCWGDEQFF
cdr3_nt: TGTGCCAGCAGTTCTTTCTGTTGGGGCGATGAGCAGTTCTTC

d_call: NA
clone_size: NA
v_call: TRBV6-1
j_call: TRBJ2-3
cdr3_aa: CAGTKNRHGTDTQYF
cdr3_nt: TGTGCCGGCACCAAGAACCGGCACGGCACAGATACGCAGTATTTT

d_call: NA
clone_size: many
v_call: TRBV28
j_call: TRBJ2-5
cdr3_aa: CASSKTIGGGQETQYF
cdr3_nt: TGTGCCAGCAGTAAGACCATAGGGGGGGGCCAAGAGACCCAGTACTTC

d_call: TRBD1
clone_size: many
v_call: TRBV3-1
j_call: TRBJ2-7
cdr3_aa: CASSQADRGKYF
cdr3_nt: TGTGCCAGCAGCCAAGCGGACAGGGGGAAGTACTTC

d_call: NA
clone_size: many
v_call: TRBV4-2
j_call: TRBJ2-6
cdr3_aa: CASSQAQPGANVLTF
cdr3_nt: TGTGCCAGCAGCCAAGCCCAGCCTGGGGCCAACGTCCTGACTTTC

d_call: TRBD1
clone_size: few
v_call: TRBV6-1
j_call: TRBJ2-2
cdr3_aa: CASSTRDSVYTGELFF
cdr3_nt: TGTGCTAGCAGTACCCGGGACAGTGTCTACACCGGGGAGCTGTTTTTT

d_call: NA
clone_size: NA
v_call: TRBV11-1
j_call: TRBJ1-5
cdr3_aa: CASSSWTVARGGQPQHF
cdr3_nt: TGTGCCAGCAGCTCCTGGACAGTGGCCCGCGGCGGTCAGCCCCAGCATTTT

d_call: NA
clone_size: many
v_call: TRBV6-1
j_call: TRBJ1-2
cdr3_aa: CATLGGHYGYTF
cdr3_nt: TGTGCCACCTTAGGGGGGCATTATGGCTACACCTTC

d_call: NA
clone_size: many
v_call: TRBV7-8
j_call: TRBJ2-2
cdr3_aa: CASSLARLLNTGELFF
cdr3_nt: TGTGCCAGCAGCTTAGCTAGACTCCTGAACACCGGGGAGCTGTTTTTT

d_call: NA
clone_size: NA
v_call: TRBV20-1
j_call: TRBJ2-7
cdr3_aa: CSARKGRDLYEQYF
cdr3_nt: TGCAGTGCTAGGAAGGGTAGGGATTTGTACGAGCAGTACTTC

d_call: NA
clone_size: NA
v_call: TRBV6-5
j_call: TRBJ2-1
cdr3_aa: CASSYTGTDNNEQFF
cdr3_nt: TGTGCCAGCAGTTACACCGGGACGGACAACAATGAGCAGTTCTTC

d_call: TRBD1
clone_size: few
v_call: TRBV4-2
j_call: TRBJ2-7
cdr3_aa: CASSHPDRGDEQYF
cdr3_nt: TGTGCCAGCAGCCACCCCGACAGGGGCGACGAGCAGTACTTC

d_call: TRBD1
clone_size: once
v_call: TRBV6-2/TRBV6-3
j_call: TRBJ1-5
cdr3_aa: CASSYSGTGGWRLSQPQHF
cdr3_nt: TGTGCCAGCAGTTACTCGGGGACAGGGGGGTGGAGACTGAGTCAGCCCCAGCATTTT

d_call: NA
clone_size: few
v_call: TRBV5-4
j_call: TRBJ1-2
cdr3_aa: CASTLRRGHGYTF
cdr3_nt: TGTGCCAGCACCTTGAGGCGGGGGCATGGCTACACCTTC

d_call: NA
clone_size: few
v_call: TRBV28
j_call: TRBJ2-2
cdr3_aa: CASSRKFAGELFF
cdr3_nt: TGTGCCAGCAGCCGAAAATTCGCAGGGGAGCTGTTTTTT

d_call: NA
clone_size: NA
v_call: TRBV7-9
j_call: TRBJ1-1
cdr3_aa: CASSLDQGTEAFF
cdr3_nt: TGTGCCAGCAGCTTAGATCAGGGGACTGAAGCTTTCTTT

d_call: NA
clone_size: NA
v_call: TRBV5-6
j_call: TRBJ1-2
cdr3_aa: CASSLLGGRGNYGYTF
cdr3_nt: TGTGCCAGCAGCTTGCTCGGGGGTAGGGGTAACTATGGCTACACCTTC

d_call: TRBD1
clone_size: many
v_call: TRBV5-1
j_call: TRBJ2-2
cdr3_aa: CASSLETGGGELFF
cdr3_nt: TGCGCCAGCAGCTTGGAGACAGGGGGTGGGGAGCTGTTTTTT

d_call: NA
clone_size: NA
v_call: TRBV7-8
j_call: TRBJ2-3
cdr3_aa: CASSLAFSATDTQYF
cdr3_nt: TGTGCCAGCAGCCTAGCGTTTTCTGCAACAGATACGCAGTATTTT

d_call: NA
clone_size: few
v_call: TRBV18
j_call: TRBJ2-1
cdr3_aa: CASSPIGWGRENEQFF
cdr3_nt: TGTGCCAGCTCACCTATCGGGTGGGGCCGGGAGAATGAGCAGTTCTTC

d_call: NA
clone_size: many
v_call: TRBV27
j_call: TRBJ1-1
cdr3_aa: CASSFGVMNTEAFF
cdr3_nt: TGTGCCAGCAGTTTTGGGGTAATGAACACTGAAGCTTTCTTT

d_call: NA
clone_size: medium-sized
v_call: TRBV24-1
j_call: TRBJ2-3
cdr3_aa: CATSESGADTQYF
cdr3_nt: TGTGCCACCAGCGAAAGTGGGGCGGATACGCAGTATTTT

d_call: NA
clone_size: medium-sized
v_call: TRBV27
j_call: TRBJ2-7
cdr3_aa: CASSLSPVYEQYF
cdr3_nt: TGTGCCAGCAGTTTATCACCAGTCTACGAGCAGTACTTC

d_call: NA
clone_size: many
v_call: TRBV12-3/TRBV12-4
j_call: TRBJ2-5
cdr3_aa: CASTFSQGSETQYF
cdr3_nt: TGTGCCAGCACCTTCTCACAGGGATCAGAGACCCAGTACTTC

d_call: NA
clone_size: NA
v_call: TRBV7-3
j_call: TRBJ2-5
cdr3_aa: CASSPGSDPRGETQYF
cdr3_nt: TGTGCCAGCAGTCCAGGTTCGGACCCCAGAGGAGAGACCCAGTACTTC

d_call: NA
clone_size: few
v_call: TRBV6-5
j_call: TRBJ1-1
cdr3_aa: CASSYSRTTEAFF
cdr3_nt: TGTGCCAGCAGTTACTCACGGACCACTGAAGCTTTCTTT

d_call: TRBD2
clone_size: many
v_call: TRBV12-3/TRBV12-4
j_call: TRBJ2-3
cdr3_aa: CASSASGLADADTQYF
cdr3_nt: TGTGCCAGCAGTGCTTCGGGACTAGCGGATGCAGATACGCAGTATTTT

d_call: NA
clone_size: many
v_call: TRBV20-1
j_call: TRBJ1-1
cdr3_aa: CSARDGDNPEAFF
cdr3_nt: TGCAGTGCTAGAGATGGGGATAACCCTGAAGCTTTCTTT

d_call: NA
clone_size: NA
v_call: TRBV7-8
j_call: TRBJ2-7
cdr3_aa: CASSSTGHGETDQYF
cdr3_nt: TGTGCCAGCAGCTCGACTGGACATGGGGAGACGGATCAGTACTTC

d_call: NA
clone_size: NA
v_call: TRBV6-1
j_call: TRBJ2-7
cdr3_aa: CASIETNRFYEQYF
cdr3_nt: TGTGCCAGCATTGAGACGAACAGGTTCTACGAGCAGTACTTC

d_call: NA
clone_size: few
v_call: TRBV18
j_call: TRBJ2-7
cdr3_aa: CASSPAAYEQYF
cdr3_nt: TGTGCCAGCTCGCCCGCCGCCTACGAGCAGTACTTC

d_call: NA
clone_size: few
v_call: TRBV6-1
j_call: TRBJ1-5
cdr3_aa: CASSEGGTQPQHF
cdr3_nt: TGTGCCAGCAGTGAAGGGGGGACTCAGCCCCAGCATTTT

d_call: NA
clone_size: many
v_call: TRBV9
j_call: TRBJ2-2
cdr3_aa: CASKAGRTGELFF
cdr3_nt: TGTGCCAGCAAGGCGGGGCGGACCGGGGAGCTGTTTTTT